This TCR beta chain is from a study of T-cell memory formation after mild COVID-19. Study-level results: While clones contracting from day 15 to 85 were balanced between CD4 and CD8, later expanders leaned CD4+. Among contracting clones, CD4+ were mainly CM/EM and CD8+ enriched in EMRA. There was no confirmation that second-wave clones peaking on day 37 were SARS-CoV-2 specific.

V lost 1 base and J lost 3, with 12 bases in between. This CDR3 region has 15 residues. Per the germline V gene, CDR1 is LNHDA and CDR2 is SQIVND (reference sequence). This clonotype was picked up a small number of times. The antigen is unknown. A single record per CDR3 protein comes from TCRdb applying MiXCR to the 5' RACE reads. The profile covers approximately 570,000 distinct CDR3 sequences, with roughly 18% appearing a single time and 9.5% to 15% taken by the ten largest. The source of this sequence is an adult woman who had mild COVID-19 (a few samples of this study predate the infection). Cell type and time point are not known. The gene calls are TRBV19 and TRBJ1-1, with D possibly TRBD1 on 5 matching bases. The material sequenced was PBMCs or a T cell subset sorted from them (not recorded which). The DNA for the CDR3 is TGTGCCAGTAGTATAGCCGGCAGGGCGCACACTGAAGCTTTCTTT. Protein sequence: CASSIAGRAHTEAFF.